The following is a TCR beta chain sequence with its context. Its antigen remains unknown. This entry belongs to a study of memory CD4+ T cells and cytomegalovirus serostatus. Study results and limitations: Suggested: most of the CMV-linked TCR signature lies in CD4+ memory cells. Each of approximately 63 CMV-associated TCRbeta sequences occurred in one to five individuals. Median bootstrapped AUC for CMV status was roughly 0.95 originally, approximately 0.91 US-trained.

The table came from immunoSEQ multiplex PCR; TCRdb's copy has only in-frame clones and leaves some out. The table shows about 61,000 clones, with about 81% occurring only once. V gave up 3 bases and J gave up 6 bases, with 14 bases separating them. There are 15 residues in the CDR3. Germline V lookup: CDR1 SGHAT, CDR2 FQNNGV. Single viable CD3+CD4+CD8-CD45RO+ cells were sorted as the memory CD4+ T cells. The TCR comes from an adult in good health and CMV-seronegative. The gene calls are TRBV11-2 and TRBJ2-2, with D perhaps being TRBD1 or TRBD2 (5 bases each). Sequenced sample: memory CD4+ T cells from blood. CDR3 coding DNA: TGTGCCAGCAGCTTGTCGACAGCGGTTGCCGGGGAGCTGTTTTTT. It encodes CASSLSTAVAGELFF.